This TCR beta chain derives from a study of T cell repertoires in cytomegalovirus infection. In the study overall: The public TCR beta signatures pointed to both CMV infection and matching HLA type. Study-wide points: Cumulative public TCR beta family frequency identified carriers of CMV plus the relevant HLA. Clonotypes of TCR beta that were HLA-C-restricted and CMV-specific dominated the ex vivo response.

This clonotype was counted at least ten times. Its antigen remains unknown. Each CDR3 protein gets one entry after TCRdb re-called the reads with MiXCR. This sample has some 220,000 distinct CDR3 sequences, with around 6.2% found just once. This CDR3 has 15 amino acids. The germline V and J ends were trimmed by 3 bases and 5 bases, with 14 bases remaining between them. Germline V gene lookup returns CDR1 MDHEN and CDR2 SYDVKM. The receptor comes from a human donor in good health (CMV status not recorded). Some clones in this sample may be carry-over from other donors' samples. The chain couples TRBV28 to TRBJ2-1, with D unclear. The material sequenced was PBMCs. The CDR3 DNA reads TGTGCCAGCAGTTTGGCGCAGGCCACCCACAATGAGCAGTTCTTC. Protein: CASSLAQATHNEQFF.